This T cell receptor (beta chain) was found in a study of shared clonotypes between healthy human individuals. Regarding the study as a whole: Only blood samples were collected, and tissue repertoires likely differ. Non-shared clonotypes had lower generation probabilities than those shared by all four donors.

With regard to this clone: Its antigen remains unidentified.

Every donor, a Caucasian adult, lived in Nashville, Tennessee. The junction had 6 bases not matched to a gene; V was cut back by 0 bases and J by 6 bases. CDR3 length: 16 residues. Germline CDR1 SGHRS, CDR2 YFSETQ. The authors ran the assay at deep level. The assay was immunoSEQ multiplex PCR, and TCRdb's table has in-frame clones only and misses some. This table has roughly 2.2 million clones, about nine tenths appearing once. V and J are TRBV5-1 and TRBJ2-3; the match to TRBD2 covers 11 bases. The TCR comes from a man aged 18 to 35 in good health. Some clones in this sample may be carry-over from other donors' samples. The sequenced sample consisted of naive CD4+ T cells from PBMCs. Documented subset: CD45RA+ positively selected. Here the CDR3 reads CASSLAAVAGGDTQYF. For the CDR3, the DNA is TGCGCCAGCAGCTTGGCGGCGGTAGCGGGAGGGGATACGCAGTATTTT.